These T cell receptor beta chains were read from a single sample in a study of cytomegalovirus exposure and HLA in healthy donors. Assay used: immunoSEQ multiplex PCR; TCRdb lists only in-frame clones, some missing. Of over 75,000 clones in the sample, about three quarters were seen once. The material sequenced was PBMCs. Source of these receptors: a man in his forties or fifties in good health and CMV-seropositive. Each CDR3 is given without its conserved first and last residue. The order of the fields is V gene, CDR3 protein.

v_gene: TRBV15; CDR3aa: ATRPRDRAAANYGYT
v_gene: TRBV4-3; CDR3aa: ASSPKDRRYNSPLH
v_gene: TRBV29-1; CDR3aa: SVHVGGGGEQY
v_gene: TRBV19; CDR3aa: ASSLGQAINYGYT
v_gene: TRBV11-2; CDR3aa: ASSFEGADTQY
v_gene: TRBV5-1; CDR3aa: ASSLATGFYNEQF
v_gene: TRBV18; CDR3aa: ASSGRGSAEAF
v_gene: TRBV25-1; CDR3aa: ASSDDRDRGEKLF
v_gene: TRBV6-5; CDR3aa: ASAPVHSSYEQY
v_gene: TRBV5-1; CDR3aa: ASSSQETQY
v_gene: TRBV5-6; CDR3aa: ASSLMGQGPFLQETQY
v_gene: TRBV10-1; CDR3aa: ASSESPPRDTDTQY
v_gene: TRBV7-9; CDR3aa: ASSPPRQGKDNEQY
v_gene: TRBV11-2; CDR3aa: ASTQLGVPGNTIY
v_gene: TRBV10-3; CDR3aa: AISEKGTGNQPQH
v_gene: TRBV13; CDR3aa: ASSLGKGKRAGELF